This T cell receptor (beta chain) comes out of a study of cytomegalovirus exposure and HLA in healthy donors. A multiplex PCR was run with 60 Vbeta primers and 13 Jbeta primers. The assay was immunoSEQ multiplex PCR, and TCRdb's table has in-frame clones only and misses some. This repertoire shows some 120,000 clones, approximately 80% found once; its top ten account for around 0.92%. V lost 2 bases and J lost 9, with 14 bases in between. This CDR3 comprises 13 residues. Germline V lookup: CDR1 MNHNS, CDR2 SASEGT. Sequencing was performed on PBMCs. This receptor was obtained from a human donor in good health. This chain links TRBV6-1 with TRBJ2-7, with a possible D match to TRBD1 (6 bases). CDR3 protein: CASSEQQGPWQYF. The CDR3 DNA sequence: TGTGCCAGCAGTGAACAACAGGGACCGTGGCAGTACTTC.